This entry concerns a single T cell receptor (beta chain). Its antigen is unidentified. The entry originates in a study of T cells in Graves' hyperthyroidism and ophthalmopathy. Study-wide points: Stable hyperthyroidism was told apart from ophthalmopathy by a model built on 13 V-J features. Blood samples included most of the expanded thyroid clonotypes exceeding 0.001. The model identified upcoming ophthalmopathy a median approximately six months ahead of onset.

The source material, RNA transcripts, was used to amplify TCR beta CDR3 regions. First-round RT-PCR with HTBI primers amplified the TCR CDR3 region. TCRdb reprocessed the multiplex PCR reads via MiXCR and lists one record per CDR3 protein. The sample yields 400,000 to 550,000 distinct CDR3 sequences, roughly a quarter seen once. Losses at the gene ends were 1 base for V and 5 bases for J; bases not matched to a gene: 8. CDR1 SGDLS and CDR2 YYNGEE come from the germline V gene. There are 15 residues in the CDR3. Uncontrolled infection, other autoimmune disease, pregnancy or lactation led to exclusion. The specimen sequenced was blood. The origin of this receptor is a woman in her thirties with Graves' ophthalmopathy. The chain is built from TRBV9 and TRBJ2-7; TRBD2 matches 8 bases. Written as DNA, the CDR3 is TGTGCCAGCAGCGTAACTCCCGGGACTAGTGACGAGCAGTACTTC. It specifies CASSVTPGTSDEQYF. Using reference TRBV9 and TRBJ2-7 for the parts outside the CDR3, the full variable domain is DSGVTQTPKHLITATGQRVTLRCSPRSGDLSVYWYQQSLDQGLQFLIQYYNGEERAKGNILERFSAQQFPDLHSELNLSSLELGDSALYFCASSVTPGTSDEQYFGPGTRLTVT.